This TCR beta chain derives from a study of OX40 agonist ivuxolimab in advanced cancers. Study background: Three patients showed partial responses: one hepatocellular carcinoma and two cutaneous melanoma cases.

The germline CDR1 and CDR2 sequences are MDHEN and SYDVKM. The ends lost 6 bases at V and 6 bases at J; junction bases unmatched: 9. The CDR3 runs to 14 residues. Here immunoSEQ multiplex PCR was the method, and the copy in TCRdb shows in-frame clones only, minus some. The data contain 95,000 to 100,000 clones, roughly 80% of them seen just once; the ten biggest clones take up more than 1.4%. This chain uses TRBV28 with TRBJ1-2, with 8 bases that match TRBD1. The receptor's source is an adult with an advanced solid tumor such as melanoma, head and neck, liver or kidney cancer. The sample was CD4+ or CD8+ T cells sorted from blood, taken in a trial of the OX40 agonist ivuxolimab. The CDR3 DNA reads TGTGCCAGCAGCCCCTGGACAGGGCACAATGGCTACACCTTC. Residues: CASSPWTGHNGYTF.